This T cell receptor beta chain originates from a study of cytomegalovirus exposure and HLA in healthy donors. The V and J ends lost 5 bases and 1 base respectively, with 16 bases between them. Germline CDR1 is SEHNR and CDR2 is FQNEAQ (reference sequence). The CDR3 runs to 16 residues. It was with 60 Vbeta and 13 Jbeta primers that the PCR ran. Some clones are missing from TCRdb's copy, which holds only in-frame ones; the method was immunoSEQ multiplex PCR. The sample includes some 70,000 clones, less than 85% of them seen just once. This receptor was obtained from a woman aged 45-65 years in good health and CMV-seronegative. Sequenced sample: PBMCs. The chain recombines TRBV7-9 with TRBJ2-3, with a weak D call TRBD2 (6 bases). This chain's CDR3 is CASSLWDFGGTDTQYF. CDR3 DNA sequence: TGTGCCAGCAGCCTCTGGGACTTCGGGGGCACAGATACGCAGTATTTT.